A single sample is the source of the 22 T cell receptor beta chains below, sequenced in a study of CD8 T cells in Susac syndrome. RNA amounts of 0.5 to 1 ug underwent reverse transcription with random hexamers. TCRdb used MiXCR to reprocess the immunoSEQ multiplex PCR reads, holding one entry per CDR3 protein. The sample shows around 170,000 distinct CDR3 sequences, approximately 94% of them seen only once. The specimen sequenced was CD4+ T cells from PBMCs. These receptors were collected from a human donor with Susac syndrome.

The chain joins TRBV9 to TRBJ2-1; D gene unclear. In germline, CDR1 is SGDLS, CDR2 YYNGEE. The CDR3 has 14 residues. The V end was cut by 3 bases, the J end by 7 bases, with 14 bases between. The DNA for the CDR3 is TGTGCCAGCAGCGCCCAGACCACGAGTAATGAGCAGTTCTTC. It specifies CASSAQTTSNEQFF.

The V and J genes are TRBV20-1 and TRBJ2-1, with D unclear. The CDR3 length is 14 residues. From germline, CDR1 is DFQATT and CDR2 SNEGSKA (reference sequence). Trimming pared 3 bases from V and 0 bases from J, leaving 9 bases between. The CDR3 is CSASKESSYNEQFF. In DNA form, the CDR3 reads TGCAGTGCTAGTAAGGAGAGCTCCTACAATGAGCAGTTCTTC.

CDR3 DNA sequence: TGCAGTGCTTCGGGGCTGGGCTACACTGAAGCTTTCTTT. As protein: CSASGLGYTEAFF. J is TRBJ1-1 and V is TRBV20-1; perhaps TRBD1 as D (5 bases). This CDR3 contains 13 residues. Trimming cost V 5 bases and J 3 bases, with 13 bases left between them. Germline V CDR1 and CDR2: DFQATT, SNEGSKA (reference sequence).

The genes are TRBV6-5 and TRBJ2-2; D ambiguous. The V gene's germline CDR1 is MNHEY and CDR2 SVGAGI. The V end lost 0 bases, the J end lost 2 bases, and 4 bases lay between the germline ends. The length of the CDR3 is 14 residues. The CDR3 DNA follows: TGTGCCAGCAGTTACTCGAGAAACACCGGGGAGCTGTTTTTT. Translating it yields CASSYSRNTGELFF.

This clonotype has only one observation. J is TRBJ1-2 and V is TRBV5-1, with no clear D. V dropped 0 bases and J dropped 3 bases, with 12 bases sitting between them. The CDR3 contains 15 residues. CDR1 SGHRS and CDR2 YFSETQ come from the germline V gene. CDR3 coding DNA: TGCGCCAGCAGCTTGGAGGGCGGGGATGACTATGGCTACACCTTC. Translated: CASSLEGGDDYGYTF.

This clonotype came up once. CDR3 bases: TGTGCCAGCAGCTTGGCTGGGACAGGGGACTACGAGCAGTACTTC. This translates into CASSLAGTGDYEQYF. This sequence joins TRBV7-3 and TRBJ2-7; 10 nucleotides line up with TRBD1. Germline V gene sequence: CDR1 SGHTA, CDR2 FQGTGA. Trimming took 3 bases from V and 3 from J; bases not matched to a gene: 5. The CDR3 has 15 amino acids. Supplemented by reference TRBV7-3 and TRBJ2-7, the full variable domain reads GAGVSQTPSNKVTEKGKYVELRCDPISGHTALYWYRQSLGQGPEFLIYFQGTGAADDSGLPNDRFFAVRPEGSVSTLKIQRTERGDSAVYLCASSLAGTGDYEQYFGPGTRLTVT.

The CDR3 DNA sequence: TGCGCCAGCAGCTTGGCCGGGACAATCCAAAACATTCAGTACTTC. It codes for CASSLAGTIQNIQYF. The genes are TRBV5-1 and TRBJ2-4; a weak D match, TRBD1 (6 bases). The CDR3 loop spans 15 amino acids. CDR1 is SGHRS, CDR2 YFSETQ, per germline. Trimming removed 0 bases from V and 5 bases from J, with 12 bases in between. The full variable domain, its missing parts supplied by reference TRBV5-1 and TRBJ2-4, is KAGVTQTPRYLIKTRGQQVTLSCSPISGHRSVSWYQQTPGQGLQFLFEYFSETQRNKGNFPGRFSGRQFSNSRSEMNVSTLELGDSALYLCASSLAGTIQNIQYFGAGTRLSVL.

V usage is TRBV2 and J usage is TRBJ2-2; D gene unclear. This CDR3 has 13 residues. Germline V gene data show CDR1 as SNHLY and CDR2 as FYNNEI. The germline V and J ends were trimmed by 6 bases and 6 bases, with 11 bases remaining between them. The CDR3 bases are TGTGCCAGCAGAGCGACTTACCCCGGGGAGCTGTTTTTT. It translates to CASRATYPGELFF.

The DNA for the CDR3 is TGTGCCAGCAGTCTATTTGGGGGACTACTCTCGGACGAGCAGTACTTC. Translated, it gives CASSLFGGLLSDEQYF. The J gene is TRBJ2-7, the V gene TRBV7-6; 7 bases map to TRBD2. The CDR3 loop spans 16 amino acids. V was clipped by 6 bases and J by 5 bases; unmatched bases: 16. Germline-derived CDR1 and CDR2 are SGHVS and FNYEAQ.

The V call is TRBV5-8, the J call TRBJ1-5; 12 positions match TRBD1. CDR1 and CDR2 (germline): SGHTS, YDEGEE. The CDR3 is 16 residues long. V gave up 3 bases and J gave up 6 bases; unmatched junction bases: 7. The CDR3 spells CASSSGDRGRTQPQHF. In nucleotides, the CDR3 is TGTGCCAGCAGCTCCGGGGACAGGGGGCGCACTCAGCCCCAGCATTTT.

This clonotype was observed a single time. The genes are TRBV9 and TRBJ2-1; unclear D gene. This CDR3 has 14 amino acids. The V gene lost 7 bases and the J gene lost 5 bases, with 16 bases spanning the gap. Per germline, CDR1 SGDLS and CDR2 YYNGEE. The CDR3 loop reads CASSTQETHNEQFF. In nucleotides, the CDR3 is TGTGCCAGCTCCACTCAGGAAACACACAATGAGCAGTTCTTC.

The chain uses TRBV19 and TRBJ2-3, with 7 bases aligning to TRBD1. V lost 3 bases, J lost 6 bases, and 12 bases stayed unmatched. CDR3 length: 16 residues. Germline CDR1 is LNHDA and CDR2 is SQIVND (reference sequence). CDR3 region: CASSIIGTASSDTQYF. CDR3 in DNA: TGTGCCAGTAGTATCATCGGGACAGCCTCTTCGGATACGCAGTATTTT.

V and J are TRBV12-3 or TRBV12-4 and TRBJ2-2; D is unclear. The V end was cut by 4 bases, the J end by 4 bases, with 4 bases between. CDR3 length equals 12 residues. CDR3 sequence: CASSWGTGELFF. DNA for the CDR3: TGTGCCAGCAGTTGGGGCACCGGGGAGCTGTTTTTT.

The V call is TRBV20-1, the J call TRBJ2-7; TRBD2 is a possible D gene (6 bases). Looked up from germline, CDR1 is DFQATT and CDR2 is SNEGSKA (reference sequence). Trimming shortened V by 6 bases and J by 0 bases, and 15 bases separated the two germline ends. This CDR3 has 14 amino acids. CDR3 sequence: CSAKRASFSYEQYF. In DNA, the CDR3 is TGCAGTGCCAAGCGGGCATCATTCTCCTACGAGCAGTACTTC.

The chain recombines TRBV10-3 with TRBJ2-6; TRBD1 is a possible D gene (6 bases). The CDR3 runs 17 residues. From germline, CDR1 is ENHRY and CDR2 SYGVKD. V was trimmed by 0 bases and J by 2 bases, leaving 11 bases between them. The CDR3 DNA is TGTGCCATCAGTGAGTCGACAGGTCTGGCTGGGGCCAACGTCCTGACTTTC. Its translation: CAISESTGLAGANVLTF.

This clonotype is a singleton in its sample. This sequence joins TRBV14 and TRBJ2-2, with D unresolved. Trimming shortened V by 0 bases and J by 5 bases, and 10 bases separated the two germline ends. The CDR3 is made up of 15 amino acids. The germline CDR1 and CDR2 sequences are SGHDN and FVKESK. This CDR3 reads CASSQETVKTGELFF. The DNA of the CDR3 is TGTGCCAGCAGCCAAGAAACAGTTAAGACCGGGGAGCTGTTTTTT.

This chain uses TRBV25-1 with TRBJ1-1; 9 positions match TRBD1. V shed 0 bases, J shed 0 bases, and the junction held 5 bases outside the gene matches. The length of the CDR3 is 17 residues. The germline V gene encodes CDR1 MGHDK and CDR2 SYGVNS. The DNA of the CDR3 is TGTGCCAGCAGTGAATATAGGACAGGGGAATTGAACACTGAAGCTTTCTTT. It encodes CASSEYRTGELNTEAFF.

The chain uses TRBV5-6 and TRBJ1-2; possible D gene TRBD1, 6 bases. CDR1 and CDR2 from the germline V gene are SGHDT and YYEEEE. The CDR3 consists of 13 residues. Deletions cut 7 bases from V and 9 bases from J, with 19 bases between. The CDR3 DNA follows: TGTGCCAGCGGGAGTCTAAGGACAGACAGCTACACCTTC. Translation: CASGSLRTDSYTF.

The rearrangement links TRBV12-3 or TRBV12-4 to TRBJ2-7; D is possibly TRBD1 (6 bases). Between the trimmed V and J ends, which lost 5 bases and 3 bases, there was a span of 20 bases. CDR3 length equals 16 residues. In DNA form, the CDR3 reads TGTGCCAGCAGTGGAACTCGGGACATCTCCGGCTACGAGCAGTACTTC. Protein sequence: CASSGTRDISGYEQYF.

CDR3 loop: CATSDPGLAGGLTDTQYF. In DNA form, the CDR3 reads TGTGCCACCAGTGATCCTGGACTAGCGGGGGGTCTCACAGATACGCAGTATTTT. The chain couples TRBV24-1 to TRBJ2-3; 14 nucleotides line up with TRBD2. Germline V CDR1 and CDR2: KGHDR, SFDVKD. CDR3 length: 18 amino acids. The junction had 6 bases not matched to a gene; V was cut back by 3 bases and J by 2 bases.

The table lists this clonotype with a count of one. This chain connects TRBV18 to TRBJ2-1, with D tentatively TRBD1 or TRBD2 (5 bases each). Trimming took 3 bases from V and 0 from J, leaving 12 bases between them. Per germline, CDR1 KGHSH and CDR2 LQKENI. The CDR3 runs 16 residues. DNA for the CDR3: TGTGCCAGCTCACCCTCCACGGGGCTCTCCTACAATGAGCAGTTCTTC. It encodes CASSPSTGLSYNEQFF.

The chain links TRBV6-1 to TRBJ2-1; 9 bases agree with TRBD1. The germline V gene has CDR1 MNHNS and CDR2 SASEGT. Trimming removed 5 bases from V and 5 bases from J; junction bases left unmatched: 10. The CDR3 is made up of 16 amino acids. CDR3 loop: CASSLIPGTGNNEQFF. DNA of the CDR3: TGTGCCAGCAGTCTCATCCCCGGGACAGGGAACAATGAGCAGTTCTTC.